A selection of T cell receptor beta chains follows, all from one sample in a study of T cell responses to AZD1222 COVID-19 vaccine. Generated by immunoSEQ multiplex PCR, the TCRdb table keeps only in-frame clones and is missing some. The repertoire holds approximately 60,000 clones, 84% seen once, with approximately 7% in the top ten. The sample here was peripheral blood, taken on day 0 of AZD1222 vaccination. All receptors come from an adult in good health. Each CDR3 is given without its conserved first and last residue.

v_call | cdr3_aa
TRBV5-4 | ASRVVANTEAF
TRBV19 | ASSTPGQHTGELF
TRBV7-2 | ASSLVGSGTYNEQF
TRBV6-5 | ASSLQGSNQPQH
TRBV9 | ASSVPGTAVPCQPQH
TRBV3-1/TRBV3-2 | ASSQARQPQH
TRBV3-1/TRBV3-2 | ASSQVKDNEQF
TRBV29-1 | SVEKGVPYEQY
TRBV11-2 | ASSTSYEQY
TRBV13 | ASSRPGGREGYGYT